The TCR beta chain described here comes from a study of sequential checkpoint blockade in melanoma. The repertoire was sequenced with immunoSEQ multiplex PCR; TCRdb's copy has only in-frame clones and lacks some. In the table there are 27,000 or so clones, 77% of which are singletons. Specified treatment: randomized to nivolumab then ipilimumab (arm A) or the reverse (arm B). DNA-damaging chemotherapy had not been given to any patient beforehand. From thawed PBMCs, live CD3+CD8+ cells negative for CD19 and CD56 were sorted. The origin of this receptor is a human donor with melanoma. Source: CD8+ T cells sorted from blood (inferred from file names), taken from a patient given nivolumab and ipilimumab in sequence.

CDR3 DNA: TGTGCCAGCAGCACTGAGGACAATGAAGCTTTCTTT. Translation: CASSTEDNEAFF. The rearrangement joins TRBV7-8 to TRBJ1-1; perhaps TRBD1 as D (5 bases). Germline CDR1 reads SGHVS; CDR2 reads FQNEAQ. The CDR3 consists of 12 residues. The V end was cut by 5 bases, the J end by 7 bases, with 11 bases between.